There are a few counts of the clone carrying this T cell receptor beta chain. This specimen belongs to a study of blood T cell repertoires in COVID-19. In the study overall: Acute and convalescent COVID-19 samples came from the United States, Italy and Spain. T cells, B-cell-depleted T cells, or PBMCs supplied cDNA or gDNA.

Per the original data handling: Estimation of nucleated cell counts was performed using reference gene primer amplification. Method: immunoSEQ multiplex PCR; TCRdb's copy keeps in-frame clones and lacks some. The DNA gave D and trimming, while V, J and clone size come from that table. The table includes 150,000 to 190,000 clones, roughly 71% detected once. Input material: peripheral blood. This receptor was obtained from a woman older than 75 with acute or convalescent COVID-19.

The DNA for the CDR3 is TGCGCCAGCAGCGAGGGAGAATCTGGAAACACCATATATTTT. Translation gives CASSEGESGNTIYF. V is TRBV5-1 and J is TRBJ1-3; unclear D gene. The ends were cut back, 4 bases at V and 1 base at J, with 9 bases in the middle. This CDR3 region has 14 residues. Germline-derived CDR1 and CDR2 are SGHRS and YFSETQ.